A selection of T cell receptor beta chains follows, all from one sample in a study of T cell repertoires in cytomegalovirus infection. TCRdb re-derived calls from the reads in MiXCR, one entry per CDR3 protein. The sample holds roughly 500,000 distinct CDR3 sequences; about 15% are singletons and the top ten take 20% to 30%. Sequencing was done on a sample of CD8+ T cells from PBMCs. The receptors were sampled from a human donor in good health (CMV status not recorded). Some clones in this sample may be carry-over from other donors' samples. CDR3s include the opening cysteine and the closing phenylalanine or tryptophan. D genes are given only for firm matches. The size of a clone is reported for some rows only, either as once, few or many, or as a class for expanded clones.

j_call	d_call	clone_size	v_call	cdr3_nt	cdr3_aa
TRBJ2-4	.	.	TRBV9	TGTGCCAGCAGCCCTGGAGGAGGGACGGGAAACATTCAGTACTTC	CASSPGGGTGNIQYF
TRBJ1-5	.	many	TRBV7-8	TGTGCCAGCAGCCCGGGGGCAGGGGTGCGTCAGCCCCAGCATTTT	CASSPGAGVRQPQHF
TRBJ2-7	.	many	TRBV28	TGTGCCAGCACTCGGGGGGCAAAAGAGCAGTACTTC	CASTRGAKEQYF
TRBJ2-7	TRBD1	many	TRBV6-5	TGTGCCAGCAGAATTGGACAGGGGAGCTCCTACGAGCAGTACTTC	CASRIGQGSSYEQYF
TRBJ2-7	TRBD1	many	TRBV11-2	TGTGCCAGCAGCCCCCAACCCGGGACAGGCTCCTACGAGCAGTACTTC	CASSPQPGTGSYEQYF
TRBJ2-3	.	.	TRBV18	TGTGCCAGCTCGGACTTCGAAGATACGCAGTATTTT	CASSDFEDTQYF
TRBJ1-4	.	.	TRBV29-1	TGCAGCGTTGGAGGGGGGGATGGTGAAAAACTGTTTTTT	CSVGGGDGEKLFF
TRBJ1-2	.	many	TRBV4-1	TGCGCCAGCAGCCAAGAAGGACGGGACTTCTATGGCTACACCTTC	CASSQEGRDFYGYTF
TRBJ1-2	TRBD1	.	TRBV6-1	TGTGCCAGCAGTGAAGGGCCCCCAGGGGGAGCGGGCTATGGCTACACCTTC	CASSEGPPGGAGYGYTF
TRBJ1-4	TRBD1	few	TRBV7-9	TGTGCCAGCAGCAGACAGGGGGCGGATGAAAAACTGTTTTTT	CASSRQGADEKLFF